These 24 T cell receptor beta chains originate from one sample sequenced in a study of shared clonotypes between healthy human individuals. Data came from immunoSEQ multiplex PCR; TCRdb stores just in-frame clones and leaves some out. The table lists about 550,000 clones, 95% of them singletons, with 0.11% in the top ten. The naive CD8 fraction comprised CD45RO-negative cells positively selected for CCR7 and excluded terminally differentiated effector memory CD45RA+ cells. What was sequenced was naive CD8+ T cells sorted from blood. The receptors were gathered from a woman aged 25 to 39 in good health.

J is TRBJ1-2 and V is TRBV2; 12 bases are shared with TRBD1. This CDR3 comprises 16 residues. In germline, CDR1 is SNHLY, CDR2 FYNNEI. The trim removed 3 bases at V and 5 bases at J, leaving 7 bases unmatched. The CDR3 DNA sequence: TGTGCCAGCAGTGAGGTGGGGACAGGGGGCGGATATGGCTACACCTTC. Protein sequence: CASSEVGTGGGYGYTF.

In this sample, this clone turned up once. The chain employs TRBV2 and TRBJ2-3, with a tentative D call TRBD2 (6 bases). Trimming removed 6 bases from V and 7 bases from J, with 20 bases in between. This CDR3 contains 15 residues. The germline gives CDR1 SNHLY, CDR2 FYNNEI. CDR3 sequence (DNA): TGTGCCAGCAGGGGATTGGCGGGATCAGCCCATACGCAGTATTTT. Translation: CASRGLAGSAHTQYF.

V usage is TRBV5-6 and J usage is TRBJ1-4, with TRBD1 matching 12 bases. The germline V gene encodes CDR1 SGHDT and CDR2 YYEEEE. The CDR3 totals 13 residues. Trimming removed 3 bases from V and 12 bases from J; junction bases left unmatched: 3. CDR3 in amino acids: CASSWDRGQELFF. The CDR3 nucleotides are TGTGCCAGCAGCTGGGACAGGGGGCAGGAACTGTTTTTT.

The rearrangement links TRBV27 to TRBJ2-7; 10 nucleotides agree with TRBD2. This CDR3 region has 14 residues. The J segment lost 4 bases and the V segment lost 2 bases, leaving 2 bases of the junction unmatched. Germline V CDR1 and CDR2: MNHEY, SMNVEV (reference sequence). The CDR3 coding sequence is TGTGCCAGCAGTTTAGGGACTAGCGCTTACGAGCAGTACTTC. Its protein product is CASSLGTSAYEQYF.

The V call is TRBV7-8, the J call TRBJ2-3, with TRBD1 matching over 9 bases. Trimming cost V 3 bases and J 4 bases; bases outside gene matches: 8. The CDR3 sequence is 16 residues long. Germline lookup yields CDR1 SGHVS and CDR2 FQNEAQ. CDR3 coding DNA: TGTGCCAGCAGCTTTGCACAGGGGGCCCTGGCAGATACGCAGTATTTT. Amino acid sequence: CASSFAQGALADTQYF.

CDR3 amino acids: CASSTGSMGSHYEQYF. For the CDR3, the DNA is TGTGCCAGTAGTACCGGATCGATGGGTAGCCACTACGAGCAGTACTTC. The chain joins TRBV19 to TRBJ2-7; D remains unclear. Per germline, CDR1 LNHDA and CDR2 SQIVND (reference sequence). Trimming took off 4 bases at V and 3 bases at J, with 19 bases between the two ends. This CDR3 has 16 residues.

The chain joins TRBV27 to TRBJ1-1; D gene ambiguous. The germline V gene has CDR1 MNHEY and CDR2 SMNVEV (reference sequence). This CDR3 region has 14 residues. V was cut by 0 bases and J by 0 bases, with 5 bases left in between. The CDR3 here is CASSLSGMNTEAFF. CDR3 DNA sequence: TGTGCCAGCAGTTTATCAGGGATGAACACTGAAGCTTTCTTT.

The chain has TRBV7-9 and TRBJ2-7; D not resolved. Germline loops: CDR1 SEHNR, CDR2 FQNEAQ (reference sequence). The CDR3 loop spans 13 amino acids. Trimming cost V 4 bases and J 2 bases, with 9 bases left between them. The CDR3 reads CASSSPLAYEQYF. CDR3 nucleotide sequence: TGTGCCAGCAGCTCCCCGCTTGCCTACGAGCAGTACTTC.

The chain combines TRBV18 with TRBJ2-1; 7 nucleotides match TRBD1. This CDR3 comprises 16 residues. Germline V lookup: CDR1 KGHSH, CDR2 LQKENI. The V and J ends lost 5 bases and 0 bases, in that order; junction bases with no gene match: 7. CDR3 nucleotides: TGTGCCAGCTCAAGGATCGGGACAGTCTCCTACAATGAGCAGTTCTTC. Translated: CASSRIGTVSYNEQFF.

CDR3 amino acids: CASSPGGGGYEQYF. The CDR3 DNA is TGTGCCAGCAGCCCCGGCGGGGGAGGCTACGAGCAGTACTTC. This chain uses TRBV27 with TRBJ2-7; 7 bases are a match to TRBD2. This CDR3 comprises 14 residues. Germline V gene sequence: CDR1 MNHEY, CDR2 SMNVEV (reference sequence). Trimming cost V 6 bases and J 3 bases; bases outside gene matches: 8.

V is TRBV10-3 and J is TRBJ2-1; 8 positions match TRBD2. V lost 2 bases to trimming and J lost 0 bases; unmatched junction nucleotides: 9. The CDR3 runs to 18 residues. Germline CDR1 ENHRY, CDR2 SYGVKD. The CDR3 loop reads CAISEPESGSISYNEQFF. As DNA, the CDR3 is TGTGCCATCAGTGAGCCCGAAAGCGGGAGTATCTCCTACAATGAGCAGTTCTTC.

The J gene is TRBJ2-3, the V gene TRBV5-1; D is unclear. The CDR3 spans 12 residues. Germline values: CDR1 SGHRS, CDR2 YFSETQ. V lost 1 base to trimming and J lost 0 bases, with 0 bases between them. This CDR3 is CASSLSTDTQYF. CDR3 in DNA: TGCGCCAGCAGCTTGAGCACAGATACGCAGTATTTT.

This clone is a singleton in its sample. The genes are TRBV19 and TRBJ2-1; the match to TRBD1 covers 9 bases. The CDR3 is 13 residues long. V lost 7 bases and J lost 7; bases outside the gene matches: 5. Germline lookup yields CDR1 LNHDA and CDR2 SQIVND (reference sequence). This CDR3 is CASTGTGFNEQFF. The CDR3 region has the DNA TGTGCCAGTACCGGGACAGGGTTTAATGAGCAGTTCTTC.

The chain uses TRBV6-6 and TRBJ1-2, with D maybe TRBD1 (5 bases). Germline assignment: CDR1 MNHNY and CDR2 SVGAGI (reference sequence). The V end was cut by 5 bases, the J end by 2 bases, with 12 bases between. The CDR3 contains 14 residues. Here the CDR3 DNA reads TGTGCCAGCAGTCACCGGGACCCCAACTATGGCTACACCTTC. Translation gives CASSHRDPNYGYTF.

The rearrangement links TRBV27 to TRBJ1-5, with D possibly matching TRBD1 (5 bases). V was pared by 5 bases and J by 7 bases, with 12 bases between. This CDR3 is 13 amino acids long. Per germline, CDR1 MNHEY and CDR2 SMNVEV (reference sequence). The CDR3 DNA reads as TGTGCCAGCAGTCAGGGAATGCAACAGCCCCAGCATTTT. The encoded protein is CASSQGMQQPQHF.

V gene TRBV13 combines with J gene TRBJ2-7, with D possibly matching TRBD2 (6 bases). This CDR3 has 13 residues. Per the germline V gene, CDR1 is PRHDT and CDR2 is FYEKMQ (reference sequence). Trimming removed 5 bases at V and 5 bases at J, with 13 bases between. CDR3 DNA sequence: TGTGCCAGCAGCCAGGGACTCACCCACGAGCAGTACTTC. Translated, it gives CASSQGLTHEQYF.

The chain recombines TRBV27 with TRBJ1-2; 8 positions match TRBD1. V was clipped by 8 bases and J by 4 bases; unmatched bases: 6. Germline CDR1 reads MNHEY; CDR2 reads SMNVEV (reference sequence). CDR3 size: 13 residues. CDR3 amino acids: CASAQGAFYGYTF. The CDR3 DNA follows: TGTGCCAGCGCTCAGGGGGCCTTCTATGGCTACACCTTC.

The chain links TRBV11-2 to TRBJ2-2; 9 positions match TRBD2. Germline trimming cut 1 base from V and 2 bases from J; bases unmatched to any gene: 5. The CDR3 covers 17 residues. Germline V lookup: CDR1 SGHAT, CDR2 FQNNGV. DNA of the CDR3: TGTGCCAGCAGCTTAGGCCCTAGCGGGGTTAACACCGGGGAGCTGTTTTTT. This translates into CASSLGPSGVNTGELFF.

The chain employs TRBV29-1 and TRBJ2-7; 10 bases match TRBD1. With V trimmed by 4 bases and J by 4 bases, 7 bases remained unmatched. The CDR3 covers 14 residues. CDR1 is SQVTM and CDR2 is ANQGSEA in the germline V gene. The CDR3 protein is CSVGVWDRGYEQYF. The CDR3 DNA follows: TGCAGCGTTGGCGTATGGGACAGGGGATACGAGCAGTACTTC.

This chain links TRBV27 with TRBJ2-3; 14 bases are shared with TRBD2. J was trimmed by 4 bases and V by 4 bases; bases with no gene match: 4. The CDR3 has 16 residues. Germline V gene lookup returns CDR1 MNHEY and CDR2 SMNVEV (reference sequence). CDR3 protein: CASSSGTSGSADTQYF. In DNA form, the CDR3 reads TGTGCCAGCAGTTCCGGGACTAGCGGGAGTGCAGATACGCAGTATTTT.

This chain uses TRBV11-2 with TRBJ2-1; 8 bases map to TRBD2. The V and J ends lost 4 bases and 5 bases, in that order; junction bases with no gene match: 13. Germline V gives CDR1 SGHAT, CDR2 FQNNGV. The CDR3 extends over 17 amino acids. In nucleotides, the CDR3 is TGTGCCAGCAGCTCCACCCGGGGAGCGGGAGTTAACAATGAGCAGTTCTTC. It translates to CASSSTRGAGVNNEQFF.

The V call is TRBV4-1, the J call TRBJ1-6; perhaps TRBD1 as D (5 bases). The CDR3 runs 14 residues. Germline lookup yields CDR1 MGHRA and CDR2 YSYEKL. Trimming pared 5 bases from V and 7 bases from J, leaving 12 bases between. The CDR3 reads CASSSTWGNSPLHF. CDR3 sequence (DNA): TGCGCCAGCAGCTCGACGTGGGGGAATTCACCCCTCCACTTT.

The V and J genes are TRBV6-4 and TRBJ2-1; D is unresolved. Trimming removed 6 bases from V and 2 bases from J, with 14 bases in between. Germline CDR1 is MRHNA and CDR2 is SNTAGT. This CDR3 region has 15 residues. The CDR3 sequence is CASRTDPIAYNEQFF. The CDR3 DNA sequence: TGTGCCAGCAGAACAGACCCGATCGCCTACAATGAGCAGTTCTTC.

This clone was seen just once. The same CDR3 also results from other DNA sequences found in this sample. V usage is TRBV27 and J usage is TRBJ2-7; D call uncertain. There are 12 residues in the CDR3. Deletions cut 4 bases from V and 2 bases from J, with 6 bases between. Germline CDR1 reads MNHEY; CDR2 reads SMNVEV (reference sequence). This CDR3 reads CASSSSTYEQYF. Written as DNA, the CDR3 is TGTGCCAGCAGTTCCTCAACCTACGAGCAGTACTTC.